The 12 T cell receptor beta chains listed next were all sequenced from one sample in a study of shared clonotypes between healthy human individuals. Assay: immunoSEQ multiplex PCR; the TCRdb copy retains only in-frame clones and omits some. Of roughly 700,000 clones listed, 90% were seen once; the top ten hold 34%. The source material was memory CD8+ T cells from PBMCs. Subset in this sample: CD45RO+ cells pooled with CCR7-negative TemRA cells. Every receptor here comes from a man younger than 30 in good health. Some clones in this sample may be carry-over from other donors' samples.

The gene calls are TRBV4-1 and TRBJ2-1; D ambiguous. Trimming shortened V by 3 bases and J by 5 bases, and 8 bases separated the two germline ends. This CDR3 is built from 13 residues. Germline V gives CDR1 MGHRA, CDR2 YSYEKL. The CDR3 sequence: CASSHLPDNEQFF. For the CDR3, the DNA is TGCGCCAGCAGCCATCTTCCGGACAATGAGCAGTTCTTC.

This clone was seen many times. V usage is TRBV19 and J usage is TRBJ2-2; 13 bases fit TRBD2. This CDR3 has 18 residues. The germline V gene encodes CDR1 LNHDA and CDR2 SQIVND (reference sequence). Trimming took 5 bases from V and 5 from J; bases not matched to a gene: 11. The CDR3 loop is CASSRYGGLAGSTGELFF. Written as DNA, the CDR3 is TGTGCCAGTAGTCGATATGGGGGACTAGCGGGATCGACCGGGGAGCTGTTTTTT.

Comments on this clone: The same CDR3 also results from other DNA sequences found in this sample. The chain uses TRBV27 and TRBJ2-1, with D uncertain. The germline V and J ends were trimmed by 2 bases and 4 bases, with 6 bases remaining between them. CDR3 size: 13 residues. CDR1 is MNHEY and CDR2 is SMNVEV in the germline V gene (reference sequence). The CDR3 sequence is CASSLGQYNEQFF. The CDR3 DNA is TGTGCCAGCAGTTTAGGGCAGTACAATGAGCAGTTCTTC.

This rearrangement joins TRBV6-5 to TRBJ2-7, with D tentatively TRBD2 (5 bases). The length of the CDR3 is 14 residues. In germline, CDR1 is MNHEY, CDR2 SVGAGI. V dropped 8 bases and J dropped 0 bases, with 14 bases sitting between them. The CDR3, as DNA: TGTGCCAGCCAAGACGGGAAAGACTCCTACGAGCAGTACTTC. Its translation is CASQDGKDSYEQYF.

The chain combines TRBV12-1 with TRBJ2-7; the table gives TRBD2 as D, unverified against the DNA. TRBV12-1 is a known pseudogene. The length of the CDR3 is 15 residues. CDR3 residues: CASSWGTSRSYEQYF. In DNA, the CDR3 is TGTGCCAGCAGCTGGGGGACTAGCCGCTCCTACGAGCAGTACTTC.

The V call is TRBV9, the J call TRBJ1-2; D uncertain. Per germline, CDR1 SGDLS and CDR2 YYNGEE. Trimming took 2 bases from V and 1 from J, leaving 9 bases between them. This CDR3 is 14 amino acids long. The CDR3 sequence: CASSVNINNYGYTF. The CDR3, as DNA: TGTGCCAGCAGCGTTAACATCAATAACTATGGCTACACCTTC. The full variable domain, its missing parts supplied by reference TRBV9 and TRBJ1-2, is DSGVTQTPKHLITATGQRVTLRCSPRSGDLSVYWYQQSLDQGLQFLIQYYNGEERAKGNILERFSAQQFPDLHSELNLSSLELGDSALYFCASSVNINNYGYTFGSGTRLTVV.

This clone has only one observation. The chain recombines TRBV15 with TRBJ2-7; possibly TRBD1 for D (7 bases). V was clipped by 0 bases and J by 4 bases, with 16 bases between them. The germline V gene has CDR1 LNHNV and CDR2 YYDKDF (reference sequence). CDR3 length equals 16 residues. The CDR3 nucleotides read TGTGCCACCAGCAGAGATCTGGCAGGGGGAGGATACGAGCAGTACTTC. This gives the protein CATSRDLAGGGYEQYF.

The chain employs TRBV28 and TRBJ2-7, with 7 bases lining up with TRBD2. Germline CDR1 and CDR2: MDHEN and SYDVKM. V was clipped by 6 bases and J by 4 bases; unmatched bases: 6. This CDR3 contains 13 residues. The CDR3 DNA sequence: TGTGCCAGCAGGTCTCTAGCGGCATACGAGCAGTACTTC. This sequence encodes CASRSLAAYEQYF.

The gene calls are TRBV7-9 and TRBJ2-1; 8 bases fit TRBD2. Germline values: CDR1 SEHNR, CDR2 FQNEAQ (reference sequence). Germline trimming cut 4 bases from V and 6 bases from J; bases unmatched to any gene: 5. The CDR3 totals 14 residues. Here the CDR3 DNA reads TGTGCCAGCAGCTCCTTTAGCGGGATCAATGAGCAGTTCTTC. Amino acids: CASSSFSGINEQFF.

The rearrangement links TRBV6-5 to TRBJ1-2, with TRBD1 as a possible D gene (5 bases). V dropped 5 bases and J dropped 2 bases, with 12 bases sitting between them. From germline, CDR1 is MNHEY and CDR2 SVGAGI. The CDR3 loop spans 14 amino acids. The CDR3 is CASSPFHRNYGYTF. The CDR3 region has the DNA TGTGCCAGCAGTCCCTTTCACAGGAACTATGGCTACACCTTC.

V is TRBV7-9 and J is TRBJ2-1, with D tentatively TRBD1 (5 bases). The V and J ends lost 6 bases and 4 bases respectively, with 16 bases between them. The CDR3 length is 15 residues. The V gene's germline CDR1 is SEHNR and CDR2 FQNEAQ (reference sequence). This CDR3 is CASSSTEIPYNEQFF. The CDR3 nucleotides read TGTGCCAGCAGTTCGACAGAGATACCTTACAATGAGCAGTTCTTC.

The chain joins TRBV9 to TRBJ1-4; 7 positions agree with TRBD1. This CDR3 is 14 amino acids long. Germline CDR1 is SGDLS and CDR2 is YYNGEE. V lost 4 bases, J lost 6 bases, and 6 bases stayed unmatched. The CDR3 bases are TGTGCCAGCAGCCAATCCGGGACAGATGAAAAACTGTTTTTT. It yields the protein CASSQSGTDEKLFF.